Presented here are 23 T cell receptor beta chains from one specimen sequenced in a study of T cells in localized non-small cell lung cancer. Data came from immunoSEQ multiplex PCR; TCRdb stores just in-frame clones and leaves some out. The sample shows about 2,800 clones, around 25% of them seen only once. The sequencing here drew on normal lung tissue next to the tumor, taken before any cancer treatment. These receptors were obtained from a male donor aged 60 or older with stage II lung adenocarcinoma.

The V and J genes are TRBV19 and TRBJ2-1, with 12 bases fitting TRBD2. In germline, CDR1 is LNHDA, CDR2 SQIVND (reference sequence). The CDR3 spans 15 residues. J lost 9 bases, V lost 3 bases, and 6 bases had no gene match. The CDR3 nucleotides read TGTGCCAGTAGTATCCTCCCGACTAGCGGGGGTGAGCAGTTCTTC. Its protein is CASSILPTSGGEQFF.

This clone showed up just a few times. The V and J genes are TRBV4-1 and TRBJ1-2, with TRBD1 matching 8 bases. V dropped 0 bases and J dropped 8; count of bases not matched to a gene: 8. This CDR3 spans 15 amino acids. Germline V gene data show CDR1 as MGHRA and CDR2 as YSYEKL. CDR3 sequence: CASSQDLDRERGYTF. As DNA, the CDR3 is TGCGCCAGCAGCCAAGATTTGGACAGGGAAAGGGGCTACACCTTC.

The gene calls are TRBV5-1 and TRBJ2-2, with 10 bases identical to TRBD2. The CDR3 contains 18 residues. Trimming at V came to 4 bases and at J to 0 bases, leaving 9 bases not matched to a gene. Germline CDR1 SGHRS, CDR2 YFSETQ. The CDR3 DNA reads TGCGCCAGCAGCGGGGGTCGGCTAGCGGGGGCGAACACCGGGGAGCTGTTTTTT. It is translated as CASSGGRLAGANTGELFF. Variable domain in full (rest from reference TRBV5-1 and TRBJ2-2): KAGVTQTPRYLIKTRGQQVTLSCSPISGHRSVSWYQQTPGQGLQFLFEYFSETQRNKGNFPGRFSGRQFSNSRSEMNVSTLELGDSALYLCASSGGRLAGANTGELFFGEGSRLTVL.

A few counts support this clone. The chain links TRBV11-3 to TRBJ2-7, with TRBD2 as a possible D gene (6 bases). Deletions cut 2 bases from V and 2 bases from J, with 16 bases between. The CDR3 runs 16 residues. Germline-derived CDR1 and CDR2 are SGHNT and YENEEA. CDR3 DNA: TGTGCCAGCAGCTTATCTCCGGGGGACGGGACCTACGAGCAGTACTTC. Protein sequence: CASSLSPGDGTYEQYF.

DNA for the CDR3: TGTGCCAGTAGTCCGGGACAGGGGTATCGCAATGAGCAGTTCTTC. Amino acids: CASSPGQGYRNEQFF. The chain links TRBV19 to TRBJ2-1, with 10 bases matching TRBD1. In germline, CDR1 is LNHDA, CDR2 SQIVND (reference sequence). The CDR3 length is 15 residues. V lost 5 bases and J lost 6; bases outside the gene matches: 7.

Sample share makes this clone medium-sized (0.01 to 0.1%). V is TRBV6-8 and J is TRBJ2-5; D is perhaps TRBD1 (5 bases). The V and J ends lost 0 bases and 2 bases respectively, with 16 bases between them. CDR3 length: 17 residues. Germline CDR1 MNHGY, CDR2 SAAAGT. The CDR3, as DNA: TGTGCCAGCAGTTACTCAACCTACAGGATCCCACAAGAGACCCAGTACTTC. Its translation: CASSYSTYRIPQETQYF.

This clone was seen a handful of times. The genes are TRBV29-1 and TRBJ2-3; 8 bases are a match to TRBD2. The CDR3 consists of 12 residues. The germline V gene has CDR1 SQVTM and CDR2 ANQGSEA. V shed 8 bases, J shed 2 bases, and the junction held 3 bases outside the gene matches. CDR3 nucleotide sequence: TGCAGCTGGACTAGCTCCACAGATACGCAGTATTTT. Translated, it gives CSWTSSTDTQYF.

This clone has more than one count but fewer than ten. V is TRBV9 and J is TRBJ1-2, with D possibly being TRBD1 (5 bases). Germline V gene lookup returns CDR1 SGDLS and CDR2 YYNGEE. This CDR3 has 18 residues. Trimming left V 1 base short and J 0 bases short, with 19 bases between. The CDR3 DNA sequence: TGTGCCAGCAGCGTATTACGGGGCCCACAAATCTCTAACTATGGCTACACCTTC. It specifies CASSVLRGPQISNYGYTF.

The chain links TRBV9 to TRBJ2-5; TRBD2 matches at 15 bases. Germline V gives CDR1 SGDLS, CDR2 YYNGEE. Trimming removed 2 bases from V and 1 base from J; junction bases left unmatched: 9. This CDR3 region has 19 residues. This CDR3 is CASSVGPGLAGGLQETQYF. In DNA, the CDR3 is TGTGCCAGCAGCGTGGGACCGGGACTAGCGGGAGGACTCCAAGAGACCCAGTACTTC.

This clone appeared a few times. The chain links TRBV9 to TRBJ2-3; TRBD2 aligns across 7 bases. V was pared by 0 bases and J by 3 bases, with 7 bases of the junction left unmatched. Germline V gene data show CDR1 as SGDLS and CDR2 as YYNGEE. The CDR3 spans 16 residues. The CDR3 DNA sequence: TGTGCCAGCAGCGTAGGGAGCGGGGTTGGGACAGATACGCAGTATTTT. It is translated as CASSVGSGVGTDTQYF.

The chain recombines TRBV30 with TRBJ1-1, with D uncertain. Germline V CDR1 and CDR2: GTSNPN, SVGIG (reference sequence). The V and J ends lost 3 bases and 11 bases respectively, with 19 bases between them. The length of the CDR3 is 13 residues. The CDR3 coding sequence is TGTGCCTGGAGCGTGGATCACACGGGATATGCTTTCTTT. Encoded protein: CAWSVDHTGYAFF.

The chain joins TRBV11-3 to TRBJ2-2; 7 nucleotides match TRBD1. Trimming removed 4 bases from V and 6 bases from J; junction bases left unmatched: 5. The CDR3 has 14 residues. In germline, CDR1 is SGHNT, CDR2 YENEEA. This chain's CDR3 is CASSSDRVSGELFF. CDR3 DNA: TGTGCCAGCAGCTCCGACAGGGTGTCCGGGGAGCTGTTTTTT.

Within the sample, this clone is large. A junction boundary mismatches the germline segment, possibly from a read error. The rearrangement uses TRBV18 and TRBJ2-1; 12 bases match TRBD1. CDR3 size: 14 residues. The germline V gene has CDR1 KGHSH and CDR2 LQKENI. Here the CDR3 reads CASSRDRGLYEQFF. CDR3 coding DNA: TGTGCCAGTTCACGGGACAGGGGGCTCTATGAGCAGTTCTTC.

This chain connects TRBV11-3 to TRBJ1-3; unclear D gene. V was cut by 2 bases and J by 0 bases, with 5 bases left in between. Germline V CDR1 and CDR2: SGHNT, YENEEA. The length of the CDR3 is 14 residues. The CDR3 sequence is CASSLFGSGNTIYF. CDR3 in DNA: TGTGCCAGCAGCTTATTTGGCTCTGGAAACACCATATATTTT. Supplemented by reference TRBV11-3 and TRBJ1-3, the full variable domain reads EAGVVQSPRYKIIEKKQPVAFWCNPISGHNTLYWYLQNLGQGPELLIRYENEEAVDDSQLPKDRFSAERLKGVDSTLKIQPAELGDSAVYLCASSLFGSGNTIYFGEGSWLTVV.

This clone has a handful of counts. The chain joins TRBV11-3 to TRBJ2-2, with 9 bases lining up with TRBD1. Trimming removed 5 bases from V and 3 bases from J; junction bases left unmatched: 4. The CDR3 length is 15 residues. Germline V gene sequence: CDR1 SGHNT, CDR2 YENEEA. The DNA for the CDR3 is TGTGCCAGCAGCGGACAGGGGCTTGACACCGGGGAGCTGTTTTTT. Translating it yields CASSGQGLDTGELFF.

This chain connects TRBV28 to TRBJ1-5; D call uncertain. This CDR3 is 15 amino acids long. V lost 2 bases to trimming and J lost 0 bases, with 8 bases between them. The germline CDR1 and CDR2 sequences are MDHEN and SYDVKM. CDR3 in amino acids: CASSLDGPSNQPQHF. DNA for the CDR3: TGTGCCAGCAGTTTAGACGGGCCTAGCAATCAGCCCCAGCATTTT.

This clone was found once. The chain employs TRBV19 and TRBJ1-2; the D gene is possibly TRBD1 (5 bases). The CDR3 extends over 15 amino acids. Germline V gene data show CDR1 as LNHDA and CDR2 as SQIVND (reference sequence). Trimming cost V 2 bases and J 6 bases, with 16 bases left between them. The CDR3 nucleotides read TGTGCCAGTAGTATAAGCGGCAGGGTTGGCGATGGCTACACCTTC. Translation: CASSISGRVGDGYTF.

This clone was seen a single time. The gene calls are TRBV10-2 and TRBJ1-2; 7 nucleotides match TRBD1. Germline loops: CDR1 WSHSY, CDR2 SAAADI. The V and J ends lost 8 bases and 3 bases, in that order; junction bases with no gene match: 12. The CDR3 spans 15 residues. The CDR3 protein is CASFGTAFLDYGYTF. For the CDR3, the DNA is TGCGCCAGCTTTGGGACAGCTTTTCTGGACTATGGCTACACCTTC.

This clone turned up a few times. CDR3 protein: CASSTGGLTEAFF. The DNA of the CDR3 is TGTGCCAGCAGTACAGGGGGCCTCACTGAAGCTTTCTTT. The chain has TRBV28 and TRBJ1-1; TRBD1 matches 9 bases. There are 13 residues in the CDR3. Germline loops: CDR1 MDHEN, CDR2 SYDVKM. Trimming took 5 bases from V and 4 from J; bases not matched to a gene: 2.

This clone has a handful of counts. The V gene is TRBV7-6, the J gene TRBJ1-1; a possible D gene is TRBD1 (5 bases). V dropped 3 bases and J dropped 11 bases, with 19 bases sitting between them. Germline CDR1 SGHVS, CDR2 FNYEAQ. The CDR3 loop spans 14 amino acids. The CDR3 here is CASSLVGDAREAFF. CDR3 in DNA: TGTGCCAGCAGCTTGGTCGGGGACGCCCGAGAGGCTTTCTTT.

V usage is TRBV10-2 and J usage is TRBJ1-1; possibly TRBD1 for D (6 bases). The CDR3 totals 18 residues. Germline V lookup: CDR1 WSHSY, CDR2 SAAADI. V was pared by 0 bases and J by 0 bases, with 17 bases between. CDR3 nucleotide sequence: TGCGCCAGCAGTGAGTCGGGACCTTTGGGGGGCATGAACACTGAAGCTTTCTTT. It yields the protein CASSESGPLGGMNTEAFF.

The rearrangement links TRBV6-1 to TRBJ2-3; 9 nucleotides agree with TRBD1. Germline V gene lookup returns CDR1 MNHNS and CDR2 SASEGT. V dropped 1 base and J dropped 5; count of bases not matched to a gene: 7. The CDR3 loop spans 16 amino acids. CDR3 in DNA: TGTGCCAGCAGTGAAGTAGTACAGGGGGCGCGAGATACGCAGTATTTT. Translating it yields CASSEVVQGARDTQYF.

The chain carries TRBV9 and TRBJ2-1; D remains unclear. V lost 1 base and J 9 bases, leaving 8 bases between the germline ends. The CDR3 is 12 residues long. Germline CDR1 is SGDLS and CDR2 is YYNGEE. CDR3 nucleotides: TGTGCCAGCAGCGTAAGGGTCAGTGAGCAGTTCTTC. As protein: CASSVRVSEQFF.